The 27 T cell receptor beta chains below come from one sample, sequenced in a study of blood T cell repertoires in COVID-19. Measured with immunoSEQ multiplex PCR; TCRdb has only the in-frame clones, and not every one. The data hold around 190,000 clones, with 75% to 90% observed a single time. Input material: peripheral blood. The receptors were gathered from a woman aged 55-69 years with acute or convalescent COVID-19.

The V and J genes are TRBV28 and TRBJ2-1, with 8 bases matching TRBD2. The length of the CDR3 is 17 residues. The germline gives CDR1 MDHEN, CDR2 SYDVKM. The V gene end was trimmed by 3 bases and the J gene end by 1 base; junction bases not matched to a gene: 8. CDR3 DNA sequence: TGTGCCAGCAGTTTCGACGCGGCGGGAGGATCCTACAATGAGCAGTTCTTC. Translation gives CASSFDAAGGSYNEQFF.

This chain joins TRBV4-1 and TRBJ1-4; TRBD1 is a possible D gene (5 bases). Looked up from germline, CDR1 is MGHRA and CDR2 is YSYEKL. Between the trimmed V and J ends, which lost 1 base and 8 bases, there was a span of 14 bases. The CDR3 consists of 15 residues. CDR3 in DNA: TGCGCCAGCAGCCAAGGGGGAGGGAGGGACGAAAAACTGTTTTTT. The encoded protein is CASSQGGGRDEKLFF.

The chain has TRBV28 and TRBJ1-2; 7 bases are shared with TRBD1. This CDR3 has 13 residues. Per the germline V gene, CDR1 is MDHEN and CDR2 is SYDVKM. J gave up 8 bases and V 6 bases, and 9 bases lay outside the gene matches. CDR3: CASSPGQRFGYTF. The CDR3, as DNA: TGTGCCAGCAGCCCGGGACAGCGATTCGGCTACACCTTC.

This clone has only one observation. The gene calls are TRBV6-2 or TRBV6-3 and TRBJ2-3; no clear D. V was trimmed by 2 bases and J by 2 bases, leaving 14 bases between them. CDR3 length equals 16 residues. Germline V gives CDR1 MNHEY, CDR2 SVGEGT. The CDR3 region is CASSYGQALATDTQYF. CDR3 DNA sequence: TGTGCCAGCAGTTACGGGCAGGCCCTCGCCACAGATACGCAGTATTTT.

V usage is TRBV27 and J usage is TRBJ2-7; TRBD1 might be the D (6 bases). Germline V gene lookup returns CDR1 MNHEY and CDR2 SMNVEV (reference sequence). Trimming removed 3 bases from V and 3 bases from J, with 9 bases in between. The CDR3 is 13 residues long. Here the CDR3 DNA reads TGTGCCAGCAGTTTCCAGGACAGCTACGAGCAGTACTTC. It is translated as CASSFQDSYEQYF.

The gene calls are TRBV28 and TRBJ1-1, with 11 bases lining up with TRBD1. CDR1 and CDR2 from the germline V gene are MDHEN and SYDVKM. V trimming: 6 bases; J trimming: 9 bases; junction bases outside the gene matches: 9. The CDR3 consists of 14 residues. The CDR3 protein is CASSPDRGRSQAFF. The DNA of the CDR3 is TGTGCCAGCAGCCCGGACAGGGGGCGATCCCAAGCTTTCTTT.

The chain is built from TRBV11-2 and TRBJ1-2; TRBD1 agrees at 7 bases. Per germline, CDR1 SGHAT and CDR2 FQNNGV. CDR3 size: 13 residues. With 4 bases clipped from V and 8 bases from J, the junction kept 7 bases outside the gene matches. The DNA of the CDR3 is TGTGCCAGCAGCTCAAGACAGGGAGAGGGCTACACCTTC. It translates to CASSSRQGEGYTF. Full variable domain (outside the CDR3, taken from reference TRBV11-2 and TRBJ1-2): EAGVAQSPRYKIIEKRQSVAFWCNPISGHATLYWYQQILGQGPKLLIQFQNNGVVDDSQLPKDRFSAERLKGVDSTLKIQPAKLEDSAVYLCASSSRQGEGYTFGSGTRLTVV.

The genes are TRBV3-1 (or the pseudogene TRBV3-2) and TRBJ1-1, with TRBD1 identical over 7 bases. Trimming cost V 6 bases and J 1 base; bases outside gene matches: 11. The CDR3 has 16 residues. The germline V gene encodes CDR1 LGHDT and CDR2 YNNKEL (reference sequence). The CDR3 DNA follows: TGTGCCAGCAGGAGACAGGGTACACTCGCGAACACTGAAGCTTTCTTT. It is translated as CASRRQGTLANTEAFF.

The chain joins TRBV6-5 to TRBJ1-5; D perhaps matches TRBD1 (6 bases). CDR3 size: 15 residues. Trimming pared 6 bases from V and 6 bases from J, leaving 18 bases between. Germline V gene data show CDR1 as MNHEY and CDR2 as SVGAGI. The CDR3 bases are TGTGCCAGCAGGGGTACAGGGAAGTTGAGTCAGCCCCAGCATTTT. It is translated as CASRGTGKLSQPQHF.

The rearrangement links TRBV23-1 to TRBJ1-1; no firm D call. TRBV23-1 is given ORF status, its function remaining uncertain. There are 14 residues in the CDR3. V dropped 2 bases and J dropped 0 bases, with 7 bases sitting between them. CDR3 nucleotides: TGCGCCAGCAGTCAAGGCATTCTGAACACTGAAGCTTTCTTT. Translating gives CASSQGILNTEAFF.

The CDR3 nucleotides are TGTGCCAGCAGCCCGACGGACACTAACAATGAGCAGTTCTTC. As protein: CASSPTDTNNEQFF. The V and J genes are TRBV5-4 and TRBJ2-1; tentatively, D is TRBD1 (5 bases). Trimming cost V 4 bases and J 5 bases, with 13 bases left between them. The CDR3 is 14 amino acids. Germline V gives CDR1 SGHNT, CDR2 YYREEE (reference sequence). The variable domain in full, completed from reference TRBV5-4 and TRBJ2-1, reads ETGVTQSPTHLIKTRGQQVTLRCSSQSGHNTVSWYQQALGQGPQFIFQYYREEENGRGNFPPRFSGLQFPNYSSELNVNALELDDSALYLCASSPTDTNNEQFFGPGTRLTVL.

This clone was seen a single time. The rearrangement links TRBV15 to TRBJ1-1, with D uncertain. V gave up 6 bases and J gave up 0 bases, with 8 bases separating them. Per the germline V gene, CDR1 is LNHNV and CDR2 is YYDKDF (reference sequence). The CDR3 contains 13 residues. The CDR3 protein is CATRVELNTEAFF. Here the CDR3 DNA reads TGTGCCACCAGGGTCGAGTTGAACACTGAAGCTTTCTTT.

The chain couples TRBV10-3 to TRBJ2-5, with 8 bases that match TRBD2. The CDR3 sequence is 13 residues long. Germline CDR1 ENHRY, CDR2 SYGVKD. V lost 6 bases, J lost 5 bases, and 5 bases stayed unmatched. CDR3 residues: CAIRAGEVETQYF. CDR3 in DNA: TGTGCCATCAGAGCGGGAGAGGTGGAGACCCAGTACTTC.

The chain couples TRBV28 to TRBJ1-3, with TRBD1 matching over 11 bases. Germline lookup yields CDR1 MDHEN and CDR2 SYDVKM. The CDR3 has 14 residues. Losses at the gene ends were 10 bases for V and 0 bases for J; bases not matched to a gene: 2. This CDR3 reads CATGTGGSGNTIYF. In nucleotides, the CDR3 is TGTGCCACCGGGACAGGGGGCTCTGGAAACACCATATATTTT.

CDR3 sequence: CSVGTGDHQPQHF. The CDR3, as DNA: TGCAGCGTTGGGACAGGGGACCATCAGCCCCAGCATTTT. The V call is TRBV29-1, the J call TRBJ1-5; 9 positions agree with TRBD1. The CDR3 totals 13 residues. V shed 4 bases and J 5 bases; nucleotides not matched to a gene: 3. Germline-derived CDR1 and CDR2 are SQVTM and ANQGSEA.

This chain links TRBV19 with TRBJ1-3, with 8 bases identical to TRBD1. Trimming removed 4 bases from V and 4 bases from J; junction bases left unmatched: 6. The CDR3 is 15 residues long. Looked up from germline, CDR1 is LNHDA and CDR2 is SQIVND (reference sequence). The CDR3: CASSTRTGTGNTIYF. In DNA, the CDR3 is TGTGCCAGTAGTACGAGGACAGGGACAGGAAACACCATATATTTT.

The V gene is TRBV25-1, the J gene TRBJ1-5, with TRBD1 matching 7 bases. V was clipped by 2 bases and J by 7 bases; unmatched bases: 5. The CDR3 is made up of 14 amino acids. Germline V gives CDR1 MGHDK, CDR2 SYGVNS. CDR3 DNA: TGTGCCAGCAGTGAAGGAGGGGGCCCACAGCCCCAGCATTTT. Translating gives CASSEGGGPQPQHF.

This clone was detected once. V is TRBV18 and J is TRBJ2-2, with TRBD1 matching over 10 bases. The length of the CDR3 is 15 residues. The germline V gene has CDR1 KGHSH and CDR2 LQKENI. J gave up 4 bases and V 3 bases, and 2 bases lay outside the gene matches. This CDR3 is CASSPGQGFTGELFF. The CDR3 nucleotides are TGTGCCAGCTCACCGGGACAGGGGTTCACCGGGGAGCTGTTTTTT.

The chain is built from TRBV12-3 or TRBV12-4 and TRBJ1-2, with no clear D. Trimming took 5 bases from V and 9 from J, leaving 13 bases between them. This CDR3 has 12 residues. The CDR3 bases are TGTGCCAGCAGTGCACCAACCGGGAGCTACACCTTC. Its protein product is CASSAPTGSYTF.

This chain connects TRBV9 to TRBJ2-2; no definite D call. The V gene lost 0 bases and the J gene lost 4 bases, with 10 bases spanning the gap. The germline gives CDR1 SGDLS, CDR2 YYNGEE. This CDR3 is 15 amino acids long. CDR3 bases: TGTGCCAGCAGCGTAGCGGCGGCCCTCACCGGGGAGCTGTTTTTT. It specifies CASSVAAALTGELFF.

The J gene is TRBJ2-3, the V gene TRBV7-9; 13 bases fit TRBD2. The ends lost 1 base at V and 6 bases at J; junction bases unmatched: 10. Per germline, CDR1 SEHNR and CDR2 FQNEAQ (reference sequence). The CDR3 length is 18 residues. This CDR3 reads CASSLVPGLAGFGDTQYF. The DNA of the CDR3 is TGTGCCAGCAGCTTAGTCCCGGGACTAGCGGGGTTCGGGGATACGCAGTATTTT.

The V and J genes are TRBV4-2 and TRBJ2-5; TRBD1 aligns across 9 bases. The V segment lost 3 bases and the J segment 2 bases; nucleotides outside the gene matches: 7. Germline V gene data show CDR1 as LGHNA and CDR2 as YNFKEQ. This CDR3 has 16 residues. In DNA, the CDR3 is TGTGCCAGCAGCCAGGGTTCGGGACAGGGACAAGAGACCCAGTACTTC. Translated: CASSQGSGQGQETQYF.

This clone was observed once. V and J are TRBV7-6 and TRBJ1-5; 7 nucleotides align to TRBD1. J was trimmed by 2 bases and V by 2 bases; bases with no gene match: 6. This CDR3 contains 16 residues. Per the germline V gene, CDR1 is SGHVS and CDR2 is FNYEAQ. CDR3 sequence: CASSLSSGGGNQPQHF. The CDR3 DNA is TGTGCCAGCAGCTTAAGTTCAGGGGGTGGCAATCAGCCCCAGCATTTT. The variable domain in full, completed from reference TRBV7-6 and TRBJ1-5, reads GAGVSQSPRYKVTKRGQDVALRCDPISGHVSLYWYRQALGQGPEFLTYFNYEAQQDKSGLPNDRFSAERPEGSISTLTIQRTEQRDSAMYRCASSLSSGGGNQPQHFGDGTRLSIL.

The chain combines TRBV5-1 with TRBJ2-5; weak D call: TRBD2 (6 bases). This CDR3 spans 13 amino acids. CDR1 is SGHRS and CDR2 is YFSETQ in the germline V gene. Between the trimmed V and J ends, which lost 4 bases and 5 bases, there was a span of 12 bases. CDR3 region: CASSLAYGETQYF. As DNA, the CDR3 is TGCGCCAGCAGCCTAGCGTACGGGGAGACCCAGTACTTC.

The table lists this clone with a count of one. The chain combines TRBV2 with TRBJ1-5; tentative D call: TRBD1 (5 bases). V was clipped by 7 bases and J by 2 bases, with 15 bases between them. Germline V gene data show CDR1 as SNHLY and CDR2 as FYNNEI. This CDR3 region has 15 residues. The CDR3 DNA sequence: TGTGCCAGCACCCTGGGGGGGAACGGCAATCAGCCCCAGCATTTT. It yields the protein CASTLGGNGNQPQHF.

The rearrangement uses TRBV19 and TRBJ1-6; 7 positions match TRBD1. Germline CDR1 is LNHDA and CDR2 is SQIVND (reference sequence). This CDR3 has 14 amino acids. V lost 6 bases to trimming and J lost 4 bases; unmatched junction nucleotides: 3. The CDR3 nucleotides are TGTGCCAGTAGGCCACAGGGGTATAATTCACCCCTCCACTTT. Translating gives CASRPQGYNSPLHF.

DNA for the CDR3: TGTGCCAGCAGCCAAGGACGGCGGGCTGGAAACACCATATATTTT. As protein: CASSQGRRAGNTIYF. This chain links TRBV14 with TRBJ1-3; D gene unclear. Trimming removed 1 base from V and 2 bases from J, with 9 bases in between. The CDR3 consists of 15 residues. The germline gives CDR1 SGHDN, CDR2 FVKESK.